This TCR beta chain was recovered during a study of T cell responses to AZD1222 COVID-19 vaccine. Germline-derived CDR1 and CDR2 are KGHSH and LQKENI. Trimming removed 2 bases from V and 5 bases from J, with 5 bases in between. The CDR3 loop spans 12 amino acids. Assay used: immunoSEQ multiplex PCR; TCRdb lists only in-frame clones, some missing. Found here are about 120,000 clones, roughly nine tenths of them singletons; the top ten hold under 3%. The chain combines TRBV18 with TRBJ2-3; D uncertain. The clonotype originates from an adult who received the AZD1222 COVID-19 vaccine. The sample in question was peripheral blood, obtained 28 days after the second AZD1222 dose. The CDR3 DNA reads TGTGCCAGCTCACCATCGATAGATACGCAGTATTTT. Its protein product is CASSPSIDTQYF.